This TCR beta chain was recovered during a study of OX40 agonist ivuxolimab in advanced cancers. Study-wide background: Aged roughly 23 to 90 with a mean of 60 years, they were approximately 79% male.

Method: immunoSEQ multiplex PCR; TCRdb's copy keeps in-frame clones and lacks some. The table includes around 73,000 clones, around 89% detected once. Note on this clone: Its antigen is not identified.

Study findings and constraints: Antigen targets of the expanded peripheral T cells went undetermined. There were, on average, more expanded clones in CD8+ T cells than in CD4+. Both CD4+ and CD8+ T cell populations in blood had undergone clonal expansion by week 6 at 0.1 to 3.0 mg/kg.

CDR3 length: 15 residues. V gave up 5 bases and J gave up 5 bases, with 18 bases separating them. Germline V gene sequence: CDR1 SEHNR, CDR2 FQNEAQ (reference sequence). The clonotype originates from an adult with an advanced solid tumor such as melanoma, head and neck, liver or kidney cancer. The chain is built from TRBV7-9 and TRBJ2-5; D might be TRBD2 (7 bases). This specimen was CD4+ or CD8+ T cells sorted from blood, taken in a trial of the OX40 agonist ivuxolimab. CDR3 amino acids: CASSPGAGRGETQYF. The DNA for the CDR3 is TGTGCCAGCAGCCCGGGGGCAGGGCGGGGGGAGACCCAGTACTTC.